A selection of T cell receptor beta chains follows, all from one sample in a study of long-term antiretroviral therapy in people with HIV. Measured with immunoSEQ multiplex PCR; TCRdb has only the in-frame clones, and not every one. The table records 20,000 to 25,000 clones, 86% of them present only once. The sequencing here drew on unsorted PBMCs, taken 1.3 years after starting antiretroviral therapy. The receptors were sampled from a man aged 60 to 75 with HIV. The CDR3 runs from the conserved cysteine through the conserved F or W. Fields, in order: clone size, V gene, J gene, CDR3 protein. Not all rows give a size; the values are once, few, many and, for expanded clones, a class.

.	TRBV27	TRBJ2-7	CASSPRTSGTYLSYEQYF
.	TRBV10-3	TRBJ2-7	CAISGSIDRGSYEQYF
.	TRBV6-5	TRBJ1-3	CASKDSLSGNTIYF
.	TRBV11-2	TRBJ2-3	CASRFSGLHTDTQYF
.	TRBV5-1	TRBJ2-3	CASNIQEPYTDTQYF
once	TRBV10-1	TRBJ1-1	CASSDRAGGTEAFF
.	TRBV7-9	TRBJ2-5	CASSPSSGTQETQYF
.	TRBV18	TRBJ2-2	CASSDGGGFGELFF
.	TRBV10-3	TRBJ1-1	CAISEIGVGSYTEAFF
once	TRBV6-5	TRBJ2-1	CASRGGYNEQFF
.	TRBV5-6	TRBJ2-7	CASSFVGVNEQYF
.	TRBV5-1	TRBJ1-2	CASIWVYPGGNGYTF
.	TRBV5-1	TRBJ2-1	CASGSGTYNEQFF
.	TRBV11-3	TRBJ2-3	CASSLEGRLGQGSTDTQYF
.	TRBV18	TRBJ2-2	CASSPSIIFGLAVNTGELFF
.	TRBV30	TRBJ1-1	CAWSVPGPTAFF
.	TRBV30	TRBJ1-3	CAWSVRGPGNTIYF
.	TRBV1	TRBJ2-3	CTSSHGTRVRISDTQYF
.	TRBV5-4	TRBJ2-7	CASTPGLGGGQIEQYF
.	TRBV7-8	TRBJ1-4	CASSLVGATGTNEKLFF
.	TRBV12-5	TRBJ1-2	CASGSPGWGYTF
.	TRBV5-1	TRBJ1-5	CASSWGDREQPQHF
.	TRBV15	TRBJ1-1	CATSRGQKNTEAFF
.	TRBV30	TRBJ2-7	CAWSPGLDNEQYF
.	TRBV27	TRBJ2-1	CASSSLAGLYNEQFF
.	TRBV7-9	TRBJ1-1	CASSQNTEAFF
.	TRBV11-2	TRBJ1-4	CASSWYRAPDEKLFF
.	TRBV5-8	TRBJ2-5	CASIPQQGRGETQYF
.	TRBV7-3	TRBJ2-1	CASSFSSGGKQFF
.	TRBV5-4	TRBJ2-2	CASSVGPAAGELFF
.	TRBV30	TRBJ1-5	CAWRDRGPSSNQPQHF
.	TRBV27	TRBJ2-7	CASSFSGTYEQYF
.	TRBV14	TRBJ2-4	CASSRPGTGRHIQYF
few	TRBV14	TRBJ2-7	CASSQDHGLAGVFAPRKITEQYF
.	TRBV10-1	TRBJ2-3	CASSDGGSTDTQYF
.	TRBV7-8	TRBJ2-3	CASSPPGNILVVGPFDTQYF
.	TRBV5-1	TRBJ1-3	CASSLAQVNSGNTIYF
.	TRBV9	TRBJ2-3	CASSVARSGGTDTQYF
.	TRBV25-1	TRBJ2-3	CASSERGPGPRTDTQYF
.	TRBV5-4	TRBJ2-1	CASSLAGTPSYNEQFF
.	TRBV2	TRBJ2-1	CASSEVLAGGGNEQFF
few	TRBV2	TRBJ2-2	CASMVTGELFF
.	TRBV7-9	TRBJ2-6	CASSQPRDYANVLTF
.	TRBV5-8	TRBJ1-2	CASSFVQLNNYGYTF
.	TRBV5-1	TRBJ1-5	CASSSQGGNQPQHF
medium-sized	TRBV10-1	TRBJ2-1	CASRDLSNEQFF
.	TRBV30	TRBJ2-2	CAWGGENTGELFF
.	TRBV5-1	TRBJ2-5	CASSTGQGVETQYF
.	TRBV6-5	TRBJ2-7	CASRQYRGPIDEQYF
.	TRBV5-4	TRBJ2-7	CASSLPGHEQYF
few	TRBV5-1	TRBJ1-6	CASSLNSPDSSPLHF
.	TRBV29-1	TRBJ2-7	CSVEDPIRGVYEQYF
few	TRBV6-1	TRBJ1-2	CASSEKPNYGYTF
.	TRBV9	TRBJ2-1	CASSVVGGEQFF
.	TRBV25-1	TRBJ2-1	CASSDLPGAILEQFF
.	TRBV29-1	TRBJ2-2	CSVLDWSPGELFF
.	TRBV29-1	TRBJ2-7	CSVDGTGSIYEQYF
.	TRBV9	TRBJ1-4	CASSTWDRVDEKLFF
.	TRBV5-1	TRBJ1-1	CASSLDSGTEAFF
.	TRBV6-1	TRBJ2-7	CASRDIPYEQYF